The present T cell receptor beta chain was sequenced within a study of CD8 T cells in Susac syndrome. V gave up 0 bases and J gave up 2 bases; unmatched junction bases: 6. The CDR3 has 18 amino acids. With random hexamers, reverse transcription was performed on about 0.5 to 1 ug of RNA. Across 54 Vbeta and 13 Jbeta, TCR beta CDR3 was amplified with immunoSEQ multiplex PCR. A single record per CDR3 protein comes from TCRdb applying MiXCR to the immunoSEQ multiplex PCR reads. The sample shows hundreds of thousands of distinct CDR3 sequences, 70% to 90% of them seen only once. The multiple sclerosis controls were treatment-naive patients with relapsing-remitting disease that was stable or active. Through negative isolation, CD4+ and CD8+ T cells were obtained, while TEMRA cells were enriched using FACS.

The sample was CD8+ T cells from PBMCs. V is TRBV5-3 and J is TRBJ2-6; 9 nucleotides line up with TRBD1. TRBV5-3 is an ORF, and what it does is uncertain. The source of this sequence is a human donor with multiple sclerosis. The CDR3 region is CARSLADRGRPGANVLTF. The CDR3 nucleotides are TGTGCCAGAAGCTTGGCGGACAGGGGAAGACCTGGGGCCAACGTCCTGACTTTC.